This TCR beta chain was profiled in a study of cytomegalovirus exposure and HLA in healthy donors. Study observations and caveats: In vitro testing confirmed three CMV-associated chains as specific for CMV antigens.

Germline CDR1 WSHSY, CDR2 SAAADI. CDR3 length: 14 amino acids. V gave up 0 bases and J gave up 6 bases, with 11 bases separating them. As to this clone: Its target is unknown.

Repertoires were generated with immunoSEQ multiplex PCR, while TCRdb's copy carries only in-frame clones and drops some. The table has roughly 270,000 clones, 85% to 90% seen once. The receptor comes from a woman between 18 and 29 years old in good health and CMV-seronegative. Sequences were obtained from PBMCs. The V call is TRBV10-2, the J call TRBJ1-2; a possible D gene is TRBD1 (5 bases). CDR3 bases: TGCGCCAGCAGTGAGTCAGGGGCTCGGGATGGCTACACCTTC. This encodes CASSESGARDGYTF.